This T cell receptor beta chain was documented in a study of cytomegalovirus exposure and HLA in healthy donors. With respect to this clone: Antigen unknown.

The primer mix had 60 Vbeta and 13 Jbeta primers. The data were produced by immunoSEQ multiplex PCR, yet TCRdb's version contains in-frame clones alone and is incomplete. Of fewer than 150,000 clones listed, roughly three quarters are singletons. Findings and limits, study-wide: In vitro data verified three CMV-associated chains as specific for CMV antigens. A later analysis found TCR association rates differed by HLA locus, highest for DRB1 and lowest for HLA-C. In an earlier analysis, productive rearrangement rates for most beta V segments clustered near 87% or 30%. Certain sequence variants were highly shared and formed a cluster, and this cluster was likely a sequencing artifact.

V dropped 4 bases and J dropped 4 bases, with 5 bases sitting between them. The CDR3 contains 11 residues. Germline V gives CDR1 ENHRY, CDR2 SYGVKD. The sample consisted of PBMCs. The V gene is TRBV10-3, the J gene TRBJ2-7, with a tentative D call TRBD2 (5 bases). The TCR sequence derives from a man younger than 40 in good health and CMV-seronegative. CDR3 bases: TGTGCCATCAGTGCGGGGTACGAGCAGTACTTC. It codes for CAISAGYEQYF.